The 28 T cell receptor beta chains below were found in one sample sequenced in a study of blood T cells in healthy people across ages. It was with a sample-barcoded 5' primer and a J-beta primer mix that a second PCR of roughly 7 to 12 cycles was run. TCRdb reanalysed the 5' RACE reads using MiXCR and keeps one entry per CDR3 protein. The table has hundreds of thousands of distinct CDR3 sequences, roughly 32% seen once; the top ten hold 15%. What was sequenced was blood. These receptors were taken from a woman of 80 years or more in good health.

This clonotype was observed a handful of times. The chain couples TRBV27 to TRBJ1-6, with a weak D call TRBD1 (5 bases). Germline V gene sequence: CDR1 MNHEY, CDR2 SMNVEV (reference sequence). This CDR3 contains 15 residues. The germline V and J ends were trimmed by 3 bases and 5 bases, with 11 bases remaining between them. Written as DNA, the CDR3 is TGTGCCAGCAGTTTTAAACGCAGGGATAATTCACCCCTCCACTTT. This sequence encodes CASSFKRRDNSPLHF.

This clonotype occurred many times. The CDR3 DNA is TGCAGCGTTGGGGAGGGGACTTACGAGCAGTACTTC. Protein sequence: CSVGEGTYEQYF. The gene calls are TRBV29-1 and TRBJ2-7; TRBD2 aligns across 7 bases. J gave up 4 bases and V 4 bases, and 4 bases lay outside the gene matches. Germline CDR1 SQVTM, CDR2 ANQGSEA. The CDR3 contains 12 residues.

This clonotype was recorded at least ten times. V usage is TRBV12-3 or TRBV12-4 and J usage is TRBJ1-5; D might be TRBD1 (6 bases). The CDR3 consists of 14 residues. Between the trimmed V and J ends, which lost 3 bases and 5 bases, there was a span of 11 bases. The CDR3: CASSLSGVDQPQHF. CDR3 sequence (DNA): TGTGCCAGCAGTTTGTCAGGGGTCGATCAGCCCCAGCATTTT.

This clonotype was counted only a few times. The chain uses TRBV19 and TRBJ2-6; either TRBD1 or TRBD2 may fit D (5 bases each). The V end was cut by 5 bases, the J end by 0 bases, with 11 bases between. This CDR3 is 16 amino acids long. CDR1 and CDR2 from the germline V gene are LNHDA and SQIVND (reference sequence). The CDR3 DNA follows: TGTGCCAGTAGTTCGGGACGCCTCTCTGGGGCCAACGTCCTGACTTTC. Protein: CASSSGRLSGANVLTF.

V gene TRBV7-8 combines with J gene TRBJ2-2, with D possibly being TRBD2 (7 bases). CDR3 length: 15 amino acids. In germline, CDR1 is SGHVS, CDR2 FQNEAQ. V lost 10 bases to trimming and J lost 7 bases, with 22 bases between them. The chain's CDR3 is CAIYTLGGPVGELFF. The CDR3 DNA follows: TGTGCCATCTATACTCTCGGGGGGCCTGTCGGGGAGCTGTTTTTT.

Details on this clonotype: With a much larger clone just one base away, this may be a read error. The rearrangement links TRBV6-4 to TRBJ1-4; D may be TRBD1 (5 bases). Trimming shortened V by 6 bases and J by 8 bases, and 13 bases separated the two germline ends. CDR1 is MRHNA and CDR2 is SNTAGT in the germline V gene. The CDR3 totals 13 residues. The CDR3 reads CASSRDAGEKLFF. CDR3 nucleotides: TGTGCCAGCAGCAGGGACGCTGGGGAAAAACTGTTTTTT.

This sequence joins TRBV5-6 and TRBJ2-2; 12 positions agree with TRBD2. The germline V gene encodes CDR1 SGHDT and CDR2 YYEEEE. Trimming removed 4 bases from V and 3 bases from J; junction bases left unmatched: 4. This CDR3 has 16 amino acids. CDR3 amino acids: CASSALAGGDTGELFF. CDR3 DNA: TGTGCCAGCAGCGCGCTAGCGGGGGGGGACACCGGGGAGCTGTTTTTT.

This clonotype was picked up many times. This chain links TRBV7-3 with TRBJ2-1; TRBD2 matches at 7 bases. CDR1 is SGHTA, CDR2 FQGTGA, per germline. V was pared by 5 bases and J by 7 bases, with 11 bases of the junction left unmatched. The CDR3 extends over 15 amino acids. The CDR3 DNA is TGTGCCAGCAGCCTGAGCGGGGCCGCCGGGAATGAGCAGTTCTTC. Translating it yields CASSLSGAAGNEQFF.

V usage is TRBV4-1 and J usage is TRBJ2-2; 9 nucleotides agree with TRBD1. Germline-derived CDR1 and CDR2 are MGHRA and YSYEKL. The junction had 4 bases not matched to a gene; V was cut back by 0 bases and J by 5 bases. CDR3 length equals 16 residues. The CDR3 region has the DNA TGCGCCAGCAGCCAAGACGAGACAGGGGGGACCGGGGAGCTGTTTTTT. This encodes CASSQDETGGTGELFF.

The CDR3 protein is CASSGRGTAGNTIYF. CDR3 DNA sequence: TGTGCCAGCAGTGGGAGGGGGACAGCTGGAAACACCATATATTTT. The V and J genes are TRBV2 and TRBJ1-3, with TRBD1 identical over 7 bases. V gave up 4 bases and J gave up 2 bases; unmatched junction bases: 5. The germline V gene encodes CDR1 SNHLY and CDR2 FYNNEI. This CDR3 has 15 residues.

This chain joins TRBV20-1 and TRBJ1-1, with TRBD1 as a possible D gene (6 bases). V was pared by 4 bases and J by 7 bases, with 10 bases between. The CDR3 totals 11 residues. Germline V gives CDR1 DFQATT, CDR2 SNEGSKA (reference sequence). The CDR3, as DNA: TGCAGTGCTATCTTGACAGGTGAAGCTTTCTTT. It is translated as CSAILTGEAFF.

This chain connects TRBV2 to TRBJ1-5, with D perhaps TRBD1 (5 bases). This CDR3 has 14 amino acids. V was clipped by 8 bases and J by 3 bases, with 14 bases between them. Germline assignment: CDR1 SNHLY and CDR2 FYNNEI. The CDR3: CASFAGADNQPQHF. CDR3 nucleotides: TGTGCCAGCTTCGCTGGGGCGGACAATCAGCCCCAGCATTTT.

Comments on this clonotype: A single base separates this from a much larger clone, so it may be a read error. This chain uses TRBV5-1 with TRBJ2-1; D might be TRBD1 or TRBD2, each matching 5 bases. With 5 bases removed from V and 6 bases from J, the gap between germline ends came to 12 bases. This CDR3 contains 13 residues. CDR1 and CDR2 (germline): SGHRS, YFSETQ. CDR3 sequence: CASSEGTCNEQFF. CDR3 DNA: TGCGCCAGCAGTGAAGGGACGTGCAATGAGCAGTTCTTC.

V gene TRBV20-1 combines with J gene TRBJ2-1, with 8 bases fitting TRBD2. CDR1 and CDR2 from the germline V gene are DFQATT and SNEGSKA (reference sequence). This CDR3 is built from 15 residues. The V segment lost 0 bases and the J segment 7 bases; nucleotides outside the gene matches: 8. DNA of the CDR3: TGCAGTGCTAGAGATAGGAGCGGGAGCCGTAATGAGCAGTTCTTC. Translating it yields CSARDRSGSRNEQFF.

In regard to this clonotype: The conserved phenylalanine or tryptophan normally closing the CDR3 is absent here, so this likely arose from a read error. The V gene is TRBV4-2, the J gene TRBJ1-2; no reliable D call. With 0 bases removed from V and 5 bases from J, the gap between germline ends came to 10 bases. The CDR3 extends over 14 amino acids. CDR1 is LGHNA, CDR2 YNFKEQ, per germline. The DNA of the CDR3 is TGTGCCAGCAGCCAAGATTCGGGAGTTTATGGCTACACCTGC. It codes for CASSQDSGVYGYTC.

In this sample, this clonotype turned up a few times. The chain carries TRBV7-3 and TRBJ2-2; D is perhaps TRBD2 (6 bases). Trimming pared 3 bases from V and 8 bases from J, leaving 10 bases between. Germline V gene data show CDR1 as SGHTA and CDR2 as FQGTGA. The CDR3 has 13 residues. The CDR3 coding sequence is TGTGCCAGCAGCTTGATTCGGGGGGGGGAGCTGTTTTTT. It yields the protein CASSLIRGGELFF.

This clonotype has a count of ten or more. CDR3 amino acids: CSVVPGGLGNEQFF. The DNA for the CDR3 is TGCAGCGTTGTACCAGGGGGTCTGGGAAATGAGCAGTTCTTC. The chain couples TRBV29-1 to TRBJ2-1, with 7 bases lining up with TRBD1. Germline V CDR1 and CDR2: SQVTM, ANQGSEA. V lost 4 bases and J lost 7; bases outside the gene matches: 10. The CDR3 totals 14 residues.

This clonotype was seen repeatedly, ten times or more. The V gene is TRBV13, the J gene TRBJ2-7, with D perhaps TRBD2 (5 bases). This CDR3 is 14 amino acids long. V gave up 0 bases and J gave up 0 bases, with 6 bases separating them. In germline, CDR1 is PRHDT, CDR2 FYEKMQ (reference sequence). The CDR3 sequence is CASSLGLVSYEQYF. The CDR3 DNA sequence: TGTGCCAGCAGCTTAGGACTAGTCTCCTACGAGCAGTACTTC.

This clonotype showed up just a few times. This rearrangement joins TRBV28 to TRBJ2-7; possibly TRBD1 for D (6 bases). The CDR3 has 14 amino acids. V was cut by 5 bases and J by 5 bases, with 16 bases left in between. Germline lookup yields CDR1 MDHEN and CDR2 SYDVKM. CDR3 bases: TGTGCCAGCAGTACAAGACAGGTAGGGAACGAGCAGTACTTC. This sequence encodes CASSTRQVGNEQYF.

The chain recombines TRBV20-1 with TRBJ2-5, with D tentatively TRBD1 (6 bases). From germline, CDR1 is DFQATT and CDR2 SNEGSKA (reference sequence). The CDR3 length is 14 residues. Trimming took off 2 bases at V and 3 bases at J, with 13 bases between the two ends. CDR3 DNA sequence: TGCAGTGCTAGACCGGGACAAGTTGAAGAGACCCAGTACTTC. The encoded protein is CSARPGQVEETQYF.

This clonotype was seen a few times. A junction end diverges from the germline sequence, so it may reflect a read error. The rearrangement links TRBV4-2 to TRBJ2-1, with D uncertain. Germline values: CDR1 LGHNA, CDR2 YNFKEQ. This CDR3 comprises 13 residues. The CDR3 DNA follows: TGTGCCAGCAGCCAAGATCAAGTTCTAGACTGCGTCTTC. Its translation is CASSQDQVLDCVF.

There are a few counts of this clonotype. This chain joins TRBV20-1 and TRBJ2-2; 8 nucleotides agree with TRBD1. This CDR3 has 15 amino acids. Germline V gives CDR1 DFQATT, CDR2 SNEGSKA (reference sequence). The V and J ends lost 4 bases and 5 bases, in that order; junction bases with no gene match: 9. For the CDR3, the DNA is TGCAGTGCTATTAACCCGACAGGGGCGACCGGGGAGCTGTTTTTT. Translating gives CSAINPTGATGELFF.

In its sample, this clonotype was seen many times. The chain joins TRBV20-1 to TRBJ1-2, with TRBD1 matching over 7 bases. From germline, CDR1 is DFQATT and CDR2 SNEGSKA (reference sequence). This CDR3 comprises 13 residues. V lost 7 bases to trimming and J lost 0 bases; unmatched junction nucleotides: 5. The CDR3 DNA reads TGCAGTGTCTTGACAGGGCCTAACTATGGCTACACCTTC. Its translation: CSVLTGPNYGYTF.

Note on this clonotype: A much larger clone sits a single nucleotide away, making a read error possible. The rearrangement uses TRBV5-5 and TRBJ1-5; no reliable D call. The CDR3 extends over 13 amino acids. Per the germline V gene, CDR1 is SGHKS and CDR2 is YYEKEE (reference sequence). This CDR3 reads CASNLLPDQPQHF. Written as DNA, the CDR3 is TGTGCCAGCAACTTGCTTCCAGATCAGCCCCAGCATTTT. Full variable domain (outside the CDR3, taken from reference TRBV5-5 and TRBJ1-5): DAGVTQSPTHLIKTRGQQVTLRCSPISGHKSVSWYQQVLGQGPQFIFQYYEKEERGRGNFPDRFSARQFPNYSSELNVNALLLGDSALYLCASNLLPDQPQHFGDGTRLSIL.

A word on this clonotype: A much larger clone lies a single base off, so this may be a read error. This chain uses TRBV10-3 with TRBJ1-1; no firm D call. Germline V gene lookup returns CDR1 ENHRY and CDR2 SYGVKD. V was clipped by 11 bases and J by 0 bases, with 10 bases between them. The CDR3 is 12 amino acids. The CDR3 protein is CAALGMNTEAFF. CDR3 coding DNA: TGTGCCGCGCTGGGGATGAACACTGAAGCTTTCTTT.

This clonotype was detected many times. The CDR3 coding sequence is TGCAGTGCCGACACCTCAGGGGTCGGCTACACCTTC. It yields the protein CSADTSGVGYTF. The V and J genes are TRBV20-1 and TRBJ1-2, with a weak D call TRBD1 (6 bases). The ends were cut back, 6 bases at V and 8 bases at J, with 16 bases in the middle. Germline-derived CDR1 and CDR2 are DFQATT and SNEGSKA (reference sequence). The CDR3 loop spans 12 amino acids.

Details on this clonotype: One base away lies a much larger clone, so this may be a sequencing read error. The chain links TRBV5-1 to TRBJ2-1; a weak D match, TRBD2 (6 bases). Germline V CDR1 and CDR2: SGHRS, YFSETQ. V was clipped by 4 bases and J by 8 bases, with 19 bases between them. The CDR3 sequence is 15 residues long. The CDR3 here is CASSPTGDRRDEQFF. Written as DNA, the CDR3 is TGCGCCAGCAGCCCGACGGGGGACCGACGGGATGAGCAGTTCTTC.

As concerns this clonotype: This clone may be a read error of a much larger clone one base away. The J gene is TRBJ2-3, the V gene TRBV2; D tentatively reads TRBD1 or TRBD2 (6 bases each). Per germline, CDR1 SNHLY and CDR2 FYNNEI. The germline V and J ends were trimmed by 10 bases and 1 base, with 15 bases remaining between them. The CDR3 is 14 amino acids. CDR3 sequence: CANAVGGGTDTQYF. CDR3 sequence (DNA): TGTGCCAACGCGGTCGGGGGCGGCACAGATACGCAGTATTTT.